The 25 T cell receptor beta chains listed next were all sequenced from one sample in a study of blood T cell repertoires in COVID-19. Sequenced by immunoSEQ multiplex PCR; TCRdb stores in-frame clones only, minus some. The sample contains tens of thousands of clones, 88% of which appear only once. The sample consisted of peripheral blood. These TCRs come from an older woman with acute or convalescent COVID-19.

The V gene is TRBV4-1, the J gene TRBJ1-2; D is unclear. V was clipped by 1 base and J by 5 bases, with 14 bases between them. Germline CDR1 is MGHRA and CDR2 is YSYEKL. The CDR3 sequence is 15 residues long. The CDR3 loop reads CASSQGVEGGYGYTF. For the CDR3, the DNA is TGCGCCAGCAGCCAAGGGGTCGAGGGAGGATATGGCTACACCTTC.

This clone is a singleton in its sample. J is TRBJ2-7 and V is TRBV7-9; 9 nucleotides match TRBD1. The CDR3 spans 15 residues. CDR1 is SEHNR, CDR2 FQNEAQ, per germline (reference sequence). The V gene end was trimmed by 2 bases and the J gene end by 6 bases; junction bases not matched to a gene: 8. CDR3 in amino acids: CASSLRRTGVLEQYV. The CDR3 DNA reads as TGTGCCAGCAGCTTACGCAGGACAGGGGTTCTCGAGCAGTACGTC.

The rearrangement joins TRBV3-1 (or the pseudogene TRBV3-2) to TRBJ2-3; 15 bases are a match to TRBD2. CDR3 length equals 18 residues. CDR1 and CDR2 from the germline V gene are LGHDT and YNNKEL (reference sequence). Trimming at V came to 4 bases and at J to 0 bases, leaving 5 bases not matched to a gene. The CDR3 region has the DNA TGTGCCAGCAGCCCCGGACTAGCGGGAGGGGTTAGCACAGATACGCAGTATTTT. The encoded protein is CASSPGLAGGVSTDTQYF.

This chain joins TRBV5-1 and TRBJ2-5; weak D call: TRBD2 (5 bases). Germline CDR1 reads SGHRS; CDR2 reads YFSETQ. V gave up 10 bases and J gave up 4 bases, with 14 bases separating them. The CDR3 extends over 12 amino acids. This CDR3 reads CACAGERETQYF. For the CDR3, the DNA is TGCGCCTGCGCCGGGGAGCGAGAGACCCAGTACTTC.

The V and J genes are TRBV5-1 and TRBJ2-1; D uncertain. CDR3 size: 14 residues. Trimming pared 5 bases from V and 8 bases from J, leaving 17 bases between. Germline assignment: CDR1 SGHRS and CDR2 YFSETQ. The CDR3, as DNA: TGCGCCAGCAGAGTCTGGGTTGCCGAGGATGAGCAGTTCTTC. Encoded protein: CASRVWVAEDEQFF.

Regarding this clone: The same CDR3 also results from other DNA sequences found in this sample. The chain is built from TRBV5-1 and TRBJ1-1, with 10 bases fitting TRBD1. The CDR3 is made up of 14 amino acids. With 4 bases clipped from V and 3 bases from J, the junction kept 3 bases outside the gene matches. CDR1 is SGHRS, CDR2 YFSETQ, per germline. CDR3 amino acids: CASSRGQGDTEAFF. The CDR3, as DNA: TGCGCCAGCAGCCGCGGACAGGGGGACACTGAAGCTTTCTTT.

The CDR3: CASSQERLAGGRQETQYF. The CDR3 nucleotides read TGTGCCAGCAGCCAAGAAAGACTAGCGGGGGGTCGACAAGAGACCCAGTACTTC. This rearrangement joins TRBV3-1 (or the pseudogene TRBV3-2) to TRBJ2-5; 13 positions agree with TRBD2. Per the germline V gene, CDR1 is LGHDT and CDR2 is YNNKEL (reference sequence). This CDR3 region has 18 residues. The J segment lost 2 bases and the V segment lost 0 bases, leaving 6 bases of the junction unmatched.

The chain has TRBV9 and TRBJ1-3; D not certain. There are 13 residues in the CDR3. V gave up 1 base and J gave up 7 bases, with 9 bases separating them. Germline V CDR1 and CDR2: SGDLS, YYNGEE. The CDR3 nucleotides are TGTGCCAGCAGCGTATTACACGGGAACACCATATATTTT. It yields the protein CASSVLHGNTIYF. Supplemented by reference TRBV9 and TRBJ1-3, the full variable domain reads DSGVTQTPKHLITATGQRVTLRCSPRSGDLSVYWYQQSLDQGLQFLIQYYNGEERAKGNILERFSAQQFPDLHSELNLSSLELGDSALYFCASSVLHGNTIYFGEGSWLTVV.

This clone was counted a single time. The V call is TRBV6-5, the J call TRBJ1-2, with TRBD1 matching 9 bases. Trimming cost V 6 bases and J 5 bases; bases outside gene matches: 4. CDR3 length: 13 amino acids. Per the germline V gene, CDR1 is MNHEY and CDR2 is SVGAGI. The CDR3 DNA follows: TGTGCCAGCAGCACCGGGACAGGGTATGGCTACACCTTC. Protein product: CASSTGTGYGYTF.

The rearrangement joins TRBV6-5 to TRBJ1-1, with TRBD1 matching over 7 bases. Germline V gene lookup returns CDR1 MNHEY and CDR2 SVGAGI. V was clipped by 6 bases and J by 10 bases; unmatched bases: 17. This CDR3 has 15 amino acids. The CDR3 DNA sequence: TGTGCCAGCAGCTCCCCCCTCCGGGCCGCAGGGGGAGCTTTCTTT. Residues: CASSSPLRAAGGAFF.

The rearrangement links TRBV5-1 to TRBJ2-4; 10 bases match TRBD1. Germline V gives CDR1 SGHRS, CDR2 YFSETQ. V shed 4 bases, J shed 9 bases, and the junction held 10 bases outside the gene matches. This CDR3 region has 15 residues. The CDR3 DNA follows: TGCGCCAGCAGCCCCACTGGGACAGGGGTTTTCATTCAGTACTTC. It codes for CASSPTGTGVFIQYF.

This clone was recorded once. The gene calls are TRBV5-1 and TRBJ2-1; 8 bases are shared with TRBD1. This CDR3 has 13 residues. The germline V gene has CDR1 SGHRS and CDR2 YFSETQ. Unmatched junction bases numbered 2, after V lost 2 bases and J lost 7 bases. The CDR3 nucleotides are TGCGCCAGCAGCTTTTACAGGGGGAATGAGCAGTTCTTC. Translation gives CASSFYRGNEQFF.

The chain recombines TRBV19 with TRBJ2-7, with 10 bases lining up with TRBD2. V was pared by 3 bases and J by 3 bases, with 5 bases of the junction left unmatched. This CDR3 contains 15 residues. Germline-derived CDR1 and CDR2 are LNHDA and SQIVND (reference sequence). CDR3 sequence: CASSIGLAGVYEQYV. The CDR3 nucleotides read TGTGCCAGTAGTATTGGTCTAGCGGGAGTCTACGAGCAGTACGTC.

CDR3 protein: CASSLRQGYDLGTNYGYTF. The CDR3 nucleotides are TGTGCCAGTAGTTTACGACAGGGTTACGATCTGGGCACTAACTATGGCTACACCTTC. V and J are TRBV19 and TRBJ1-2; 7 bases align to TRBD1. The CDR3 sequence is 19 residues long. Germline V gives CDR1 LNHDA, CDR2 SQIVND (reference sequence). The ends lost 5 bases at V and 0 bases at J; junction bases unmatched: 18.

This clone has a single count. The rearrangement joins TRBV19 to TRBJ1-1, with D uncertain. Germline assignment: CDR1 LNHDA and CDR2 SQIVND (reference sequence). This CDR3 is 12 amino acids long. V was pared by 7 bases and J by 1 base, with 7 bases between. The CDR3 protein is CASKWQNTEAFF. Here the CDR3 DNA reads TGTGCCAGTAAGTGGCAGAACACTGAAGCTTTCTTT. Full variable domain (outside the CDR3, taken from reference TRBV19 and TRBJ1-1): DGGITQSPKYLFRKEGQNVTLSCEQNLNHDAMYWYRQDPGQGLRLIYYSQIVNDFQKGDIAEGYSVSREKKESFPLTVTSAQKNPTAFYLCASKWQNTEAFFGQGTRLTVV.

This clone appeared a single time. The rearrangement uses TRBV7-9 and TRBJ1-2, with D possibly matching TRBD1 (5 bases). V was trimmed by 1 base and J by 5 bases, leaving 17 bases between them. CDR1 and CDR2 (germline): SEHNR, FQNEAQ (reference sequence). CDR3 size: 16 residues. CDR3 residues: CASSLGQFLENYGYTF. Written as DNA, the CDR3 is TGTGCCAGCAGCTTAGGACAGTTCCTCGAGAATTATGGCTACACCTTC.

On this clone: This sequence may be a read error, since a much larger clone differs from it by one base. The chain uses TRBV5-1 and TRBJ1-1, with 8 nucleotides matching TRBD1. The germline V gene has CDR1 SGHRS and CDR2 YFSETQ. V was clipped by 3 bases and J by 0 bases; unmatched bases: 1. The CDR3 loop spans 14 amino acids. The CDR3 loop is CASSSTGVNTEAFF. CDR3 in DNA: TGCGCCAGCAGCTCGACAGGGGTGAACACTGAAGCTTTCTTT.

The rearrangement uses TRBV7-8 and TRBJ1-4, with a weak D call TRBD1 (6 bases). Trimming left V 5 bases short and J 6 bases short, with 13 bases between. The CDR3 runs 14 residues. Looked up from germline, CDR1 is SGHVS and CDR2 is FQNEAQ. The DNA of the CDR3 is TGTGCCAGCAGCCTCGACAGGATGGATGAAAAACTGTTTTTT. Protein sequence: CASSLDRMDEKLFF.

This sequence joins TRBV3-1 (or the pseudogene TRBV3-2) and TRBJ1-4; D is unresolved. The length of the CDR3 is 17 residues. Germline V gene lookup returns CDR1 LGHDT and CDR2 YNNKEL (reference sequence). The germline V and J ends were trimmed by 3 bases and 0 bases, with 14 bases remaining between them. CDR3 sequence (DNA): TGTGCCAGCAGCCACCCCGCGGGGATAGCAACTAATGAAAAACTGTTTTTT. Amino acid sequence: CASSHPAGIATNEKLFF.

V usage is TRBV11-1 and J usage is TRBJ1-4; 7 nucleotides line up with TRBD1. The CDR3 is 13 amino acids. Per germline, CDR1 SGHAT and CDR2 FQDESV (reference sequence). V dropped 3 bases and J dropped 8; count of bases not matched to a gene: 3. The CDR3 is CASSFYRGEKLFF. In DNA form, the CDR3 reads TGTGCCAGCAGCTTCTACAGGGGCGAAAAACTGTTTTTT.

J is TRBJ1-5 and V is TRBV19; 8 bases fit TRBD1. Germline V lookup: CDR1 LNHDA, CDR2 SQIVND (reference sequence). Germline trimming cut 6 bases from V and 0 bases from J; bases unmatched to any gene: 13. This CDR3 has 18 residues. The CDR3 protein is CASSKPTGGLHSNQPQHF. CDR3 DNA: TGTGCCAGTAGCAAGCCCACAGGGGGACTACATAGCAATCAGCCCCAGCATTTT. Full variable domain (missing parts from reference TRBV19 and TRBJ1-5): DGGITQSPKYLFRKEGQNVTLSCEQNLNHDAMYWYRQDPGQGLRLIYYSQIVNDFQKGDIAEGYSVSREKKESFPLTVTSAQKNPTAFYLCASSKPTGGLHSNQPQHFGDGTRLSIL.

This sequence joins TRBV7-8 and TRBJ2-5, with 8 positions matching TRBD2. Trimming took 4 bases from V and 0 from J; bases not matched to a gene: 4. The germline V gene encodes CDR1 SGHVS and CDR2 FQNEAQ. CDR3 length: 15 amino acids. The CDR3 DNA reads TGTGCCAGCAGCTCGGTAGCGGGGCACCAAGAGACCCAGTACTTC. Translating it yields CASSSVAGHQETQYF.

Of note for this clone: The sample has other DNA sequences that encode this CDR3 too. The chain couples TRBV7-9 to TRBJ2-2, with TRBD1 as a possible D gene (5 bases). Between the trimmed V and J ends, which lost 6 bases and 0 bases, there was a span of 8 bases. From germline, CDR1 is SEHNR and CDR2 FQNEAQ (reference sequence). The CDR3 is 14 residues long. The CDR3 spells CASRQTANTGELFF. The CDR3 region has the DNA TGTGCCAGCAGGCAGACAGCGAACACCGGGGAGCTGTTTTTT.

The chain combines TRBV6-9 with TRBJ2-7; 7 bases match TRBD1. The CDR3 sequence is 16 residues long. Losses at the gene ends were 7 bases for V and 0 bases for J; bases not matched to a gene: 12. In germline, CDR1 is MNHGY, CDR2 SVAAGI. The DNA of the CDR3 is TGTGCCAGCACCCCCGCGGACAGGACCAGCTCCTACGAGCAGTACGTC. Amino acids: CASTPADRTSSYEQYV.

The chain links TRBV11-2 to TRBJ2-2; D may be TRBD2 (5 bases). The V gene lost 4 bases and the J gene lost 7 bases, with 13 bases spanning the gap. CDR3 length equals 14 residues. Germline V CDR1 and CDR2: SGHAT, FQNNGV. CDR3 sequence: CASSSKGVRGELFF. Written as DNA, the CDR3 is TGTGCCAGCAGCTCGAAGGGAGTCCGCGGGGAGCTGTTTTTT.